The TCR beta chain under discussion was sequenced for a study of CD8+CD57+ T cells in acquired aplastic anemia. Between the trimmed V and J ends, which lost 0 bases and 0 bases, there was a span of 11 bases. The V gene's germline CDR1 is ENHRY and CDR2 SYGVKD. The CDR3 is 16 residues long. Using genomic DNA as the template, TCR beta VDJ and CDR3 profiling was carried out. TCRdb reprocessed the reads with MiXCR, giving one entry per CDR3 protein. The sample shows roughly 190,000 distinct CDR3 sequences, around 59% of them seen only once. At least ten counts were recorded for this clonotype. The chain is built from TRBV10-3 and TRBJ1-2; D gene unclear. Sequenced: sorted CD4+, CD8+, or CD8+CD57+ T cells (not recorded which) from PBMCs. This clonotype was sampled from a human donor in good health, serving as a control. The CDR3 DNA sequence: TGTGCCATCAGTGAGTCGCCAGGCCCTACTAACTATGGCTACACCTTC. Translating it yields CAISESPGPTNYGYTF.